Following are 6 T cell receptor beta chains from one sample sequenced in a study of OX40 agonist ivuxolimab in advanced cancers. The protocol was immunoSEQ multiplex PCR, while the TCRdb copy is restricted to in-frame clones and leaves out a portion. The table shows over 55,000 clones, with around 80% occurring only once. Sample: CD4+ or CD8+ T cells sorted from blood, taken in a trial of the OX40 agonist ivuxolimab. These receptors all stem from an adult with an advanced solid tumor such as melanoma, head and neck, liver or kidney cancer.

Concerning this clone itself: The same CDR3 can be traced to other DNA sequences in this sample. This chain uses TRBV28 with TRBJ1-2; D gene unclear. Per the germline V gene, CDR1 is MDHEN and CDR2 is SYDVKM. Trimming left V 4 bases short and J 5 bases short, with 5 bases between. The CDR3 length is 11 residues. In DNA, the CDR3 is TGTGCCAGCAGTTCGAATTATGGCTACACCTTC. Translated: CASSSNYGYTF.

The chain uses TRBV6-5 and TRBJ2-5; 7 bases match TRBD1. CDR1 is MNHEY and CDR2 is SVGAGI in the germline V gene. CDR3 length equals 13 residues. V dropped 6 bases and J dropped 8; count of bases not matched to a gene: 9. DNA for the CDR3: TGTGCCAGCAGCCATCAGGGGGTACCCACCCAGTACTTC. Translating it yields CASSHQGVPTQYF.

The chain employs TRBV15 and TRBJ2-7; D uncertain. The germline V gene has CDR1 LNHNV and CDR2 YYDKDF (reference sequence). Trimming cost V 4 bases and J 4 bases, with 5 bases left between them. CDR3 length: 11 residues. This CDR3 reads CATSNNYEQYF. CDR3 nucleotide sequence: TGTGCCACCAGCAATAATTACGAGCAGTACTTC.

V and J are TRBV7-9 and TRBJ1-1; the D is unclear. V was pared by 6 bases and J by 1 base, with 9 bases between. Germline CDR1 is SEHNR and CDR2 is FQNEAQ (reference sequence). The CDR3 extends over 13 amino acids. CDR3: CASSLGENTEAFF. CDR3 nucleotides: TGTGCCAGCAGTCTTGGCGAGAACACTGAAGCTTTCTTT.

The chain has TRBV6-1 and TRBJ2-5; D gene ambiguous. Germline loops: CDR1 MNHNS, CDR2 SASEGT. CDR3 length: 14 residues. Trimming shortened V by 4 bases and J by 1 base, and 10 bases separated the two germline ends. The CDR3 coding sequence is TGTGCCAGCAGTGCTGGACGGTCCCAAGAGACCCAGTACTTC. Its protein is CASSAGRSQETQYF.

The V and J genes are TRBV5-1 and TRBJ2-1; 7 bases are shared with TRBD2. The V gene end was trimmed by 4 bases and the J gene end by 6 bases; junction bases not matched to a gene: 7. CDR1 is SGHRS and CDR2 is YFSETQ in the germline V gene. The CDR3 loop spans 14 amino acids. The CDR3 spells CASSHGLGGNEQFF. DNA for the CDR3: TGCGCCAGCAGCCACGGACTAGGCGGCAATGAGCAGTTCTTC.